This entry lists 15 T cell receptor beta chains sequenced from one sample in a study of T cell changes during pregnancy in multiple sclerosis. Libraries were prepared by immunoSEQ multiplex PCR; TCRdb keeps only in-frame clonotypes and omits some of them. The table has 23,000 or so clones, 70% to 90% seen once. This material consisted of CD8+ T cells from peripheral blood mononuclear cells, taken in the first trimester of pregnancy. These receptors were collected from a female donor in good health, enrolled as a control in a pregnancy study.

The rearrangement joins TRBV7-3 to TRBJ2-2; 8 bases match TRBD1. V shed 5 bases, J shed 6 bases, and the junction held 11 bases outside the gene matches. Germline values: CDR1 SGHTA, CDR2 FQGTGA. The CDR3 has 16 residues. The CDR3 coding sequence is TGTGCCAGCAGCCGAGACAGGGGCTGGTTCCCCGGGGAGCTGTTTTTT. Protein product: CASSRDRGWFPGELFF.

This clone was detected only once. The chain is built from TRBV4-3 and TRBJ2-7; D perhaps matches TRBD2 (5 bases). The germline CDR1 and CDR2 sequences are LGHNA and YSLEER. The CDR3 runs 15 residues. The V and J ends lost 0 bases and 0 bases respectively, with 9 bases between them. CDR3 protein: CASSQDEGISYEQYF. CDR3 DNA: TGCGCCAGCAGCCAAGATGAGGGAATCTCCTACGAGCAGTACTTC.

The chain is built from TRBV4-1 and TRBJ2-1; 9 positions agree with TRBD2. The J segment lost 4 bases and the V segment lost 1 base, leaving 2 bases of the junction unmatched. The CDR3 sequence is 15 residues long. From germline, CDR1 is MGHRA and CDR2 YSYEKL. This chain's CDR3 is CASSQVTSGYNEQFF. The CDR3 DNA is TGCGCCAGCAGCCAAGTTACTAGCGGGTACAATGAGCAGTTCTTC.

This clone came up once. The chain links TRBV7-8 to TRBJ2-3; possibly TRBD1 for D (6 bases). This CDR3 comprises 15 residues. V gave up 0 bases and J gave up 4 bases, with 11 bases separating them. Germline V lookup: CDR1 SGHVS, CDR2 FQNEAQ. Written as DNA, the CDR3 is TGTGCCAGCAGCTTAGCGGGGACACGCGCAGATACGCAGTATTTT. This gives the protein CASSLAGTRADTQYF.

The chain joins TRBV6-5 to TRBJ1-2, with a weak D call TRBD1 (5 bases). CDR3 length equals 14 residues. The V end lost 5 bases, the J end lost 4 bases, and 14 bases lay between the germline ends. Germline V gene data show CDR1 as MNHEY and CDR2 as SVGAGI. In nucleotides, the CDR3 is TGTGCCAGCAGTCCCGCAGGGTCCCGCTATGGCTACACCTTC. Amino acid sequence: CASSPAGSRYGYTF.

The chain joins TRBV7-8 to TRBJ1-1; D not resolved. The germline CDR1 and CDR2 sequences are SGHVS and FQNEAQ. Deletions cut 0 bases from V and 0 bases from J, with 11 bases between. The CDR3 spans 16 residues. The chain's CDR3 is CASSLAASGMNTEAFF. The DNA for the CDR3 is TGTGCCAGCAGCTTAGCTGCGTCCGGTATGAACACTGAAGCTTTCTTT.

This clone is deemed medium-sized (0.01 to 0.1%). This chain connects TRBV19 to TRBJ1-5; tentatively, D is TRBD1 (6 bases). The length of the CDR3 is 13 residues. The germline V gene has CDR1 LNHDA and CDR2 SQIVND (reference sequence). Trimming removed 3 bases from V and 4 bases from J, with 7 bases in between. CDR3 protein: CASSMDSNQPQHF. The CDR3 DNA reads as TGTGCCAGTAGTATGGACAGTAATCAGCCCCAGCATTTT.

The chain is built from TRBV9 and TRBJ1-2; D uncertain. In germline, CDR1 is SGDLS, CDR2 YYNGEE. The V end was cut by 3 bases, the J end by 7 bases, with 7 bases between. This CDR3 is built from 11 residues. The CDR3 nucleotides are TGTGCCAGCAGCGGAGCGGGTGGCTACACCTTC. Residues: CASSGAGGYTF.

This sequence joins TRBV9 and TRBJ1-1; 7 bases are shared with TRBD1. V was pared by 4 bases and J by 4 bases, with 1 base of the junction left unmatched. The CDR3 is made up of 12 amino acids. From germline, CDR1 is SGDLS and CDR2 YYNGEE. The CDR3: CASSQGGTEAFF. CDR3 sequence (DNA): TGTGCCAGCAGCCAGGGGGGCACTGAAGCTTTCTTT.

The chain links TRBV13 to TRBJ2-1, with 11 bases lining up with TRBD2. Germline CDR1 PRHDT, CDR2 FYEKMQ (reference sequence). The ends lost 5 bases at V and 9 bases at J; junction bases unmatched: 6. There are 14 residues in the CDR3. CDR3 DNA sequence: TGTGCCAGCAGCCTAGCGGGGGGTTTCATTGAGCAGTTCTTC. Translating gives CASSLAGGFIEQFF.

The J gene is TRBJ2-2, the V gene TRBV6-1; the D gene is possibly TRBD1 (7 bases). The CDR3 is 14 residues long. Trimming cost V 3 bases and J 3 bases, with 8 bases left between them. Germline CDR1 reads MNHNS; CDR2 reads SASEGT. The CDR3 coding sequence is TGTGCCAGCAGTGACAGGGGGGACACCGGGGAGCTGTTTTTT. This gives the protein CASSDRGDTGELFF.

The chain is built from TRBV7-9 and TRBJ2-2; 10 bases map to TRBD1. Per the germline V gene, CDR1 is SEHNR and CDR2 is FQNEAQ (reference sequence). Trimming took 10 bases from V and 7 from J; bases not matched to a gene: 6. The CDR3 covers 13 residues. CDR3 coding DNA: TGTGCCAACGACAGGGGGCGATACGGGGAGCTGTTTTTT. Its translation: CANDRGRYGELFF. Looking up the rest from reference TRBV7-9 and TRBJ2-2 gives the full variable domain: DTGVSQNPRHKITKRGQNVTFRCDPISEHNRLYWYRQTLGQGPEFLTYFQNEAQLEKSRLLSDRFSAERPKGSFSTLEIQRTEQGDSAMYLCANDRGRYGELFFGEGSRLTVL.

V is TRBV27 and J is TRBJ2-1; TRBD1 might be the D (5 bases). Per germline, CDR1 MNHEY and CDR2 SMNVEV (reference sequence). CDR3 length: 15 amino acids. The V and J ends lost 7 bases and 8 bases respectively, with 21 bases between them. As DNA, the CDR3 is TGTGCCAGCACGGGCCAGGACACCCCTTCAGATGAGCAGTTCTTC. Residues: CASTGQDTPSDEQFF.

Only a few counts were recorded for this clone. J is TRBJ2-1 and V is TRBV12-5, with a tentative D call TRBD1 (5 bases). Germline V gives CDR1 LGHNT, CDR2 FRNRAP. The germline V and J ends were trimmed by 1 base and 9 bases, with 7 bases remaining between them. CDR3 length equals 12 residues. This chain's CDR3 is CASGLGRGEQFF. As DNA, the CDR3 is TGTGCTAGTGGTTTGGGAAGGGGTGAGCAGTTCTTC.

This chain connects TRBV7-3 to TRBJ2-2; TRBD1 aligns across 7 bases. The CDR3 has 14 residues. Germline CDR1 is SGHTA and CDR2 is FQGTGA. J was trimmed by 7 bases and V by 2 bases; bases with no gene match: 4. The CDR3 reads CASSLEGAGGELFF. Here the CDR3 DNA reads TGTGCCAGCAGCTTAGAGGGGGCCGGCGGGGAGCTGTTTTTT.